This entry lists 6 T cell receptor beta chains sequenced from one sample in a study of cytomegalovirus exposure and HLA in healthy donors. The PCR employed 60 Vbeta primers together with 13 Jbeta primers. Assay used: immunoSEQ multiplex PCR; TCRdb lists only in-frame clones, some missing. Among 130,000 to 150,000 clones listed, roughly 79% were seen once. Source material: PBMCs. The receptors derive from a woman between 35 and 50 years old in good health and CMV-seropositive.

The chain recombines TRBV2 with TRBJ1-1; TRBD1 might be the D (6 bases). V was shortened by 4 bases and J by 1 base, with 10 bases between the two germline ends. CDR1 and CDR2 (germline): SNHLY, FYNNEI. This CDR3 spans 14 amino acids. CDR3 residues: CASSGQVSNTEAFF. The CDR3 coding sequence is TGTGCCAGCAGTGGACAGGTTTCGAACACTGAAGCTTTCTTT.

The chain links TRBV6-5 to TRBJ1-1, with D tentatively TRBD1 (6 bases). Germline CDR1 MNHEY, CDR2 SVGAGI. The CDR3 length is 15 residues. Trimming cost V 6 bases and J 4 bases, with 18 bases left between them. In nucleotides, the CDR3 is TGTGCCAGCAGCAGAAGTGGACAGTTGATCACTGAAGCTTTCTTT. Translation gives CASSRSGQLITEAFF.

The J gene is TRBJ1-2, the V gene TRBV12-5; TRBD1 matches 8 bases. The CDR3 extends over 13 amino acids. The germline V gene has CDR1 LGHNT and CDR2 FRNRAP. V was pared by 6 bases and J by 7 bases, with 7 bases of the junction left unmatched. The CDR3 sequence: CASGTTGGGGYTF. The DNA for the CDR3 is TGTGCTAGTGGGACCACAGGGGGTGGTGGCTACACCTTC.

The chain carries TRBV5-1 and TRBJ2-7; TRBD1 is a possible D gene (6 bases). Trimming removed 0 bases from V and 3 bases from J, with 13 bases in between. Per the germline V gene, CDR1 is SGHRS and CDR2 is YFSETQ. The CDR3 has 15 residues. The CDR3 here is CASSLGQAVGYEQYF. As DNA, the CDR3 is TGCGCCAGCAGCTTGGGACAGGCGGTGGGCTACGAGCAGTACTTC.

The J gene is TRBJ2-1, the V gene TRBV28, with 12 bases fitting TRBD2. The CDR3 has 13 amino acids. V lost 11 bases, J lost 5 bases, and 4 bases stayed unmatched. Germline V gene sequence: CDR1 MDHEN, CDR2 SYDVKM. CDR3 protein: CAARTSGDNEQFF. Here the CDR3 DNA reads TGTGCCGCTCGGACTAGCGGGGACAATGAGCAGTTCTTC.

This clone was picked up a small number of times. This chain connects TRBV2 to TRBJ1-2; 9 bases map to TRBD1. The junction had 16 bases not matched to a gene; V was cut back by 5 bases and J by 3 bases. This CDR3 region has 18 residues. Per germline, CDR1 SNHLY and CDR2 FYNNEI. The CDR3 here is CASSNNRIWTGEDYGYTF. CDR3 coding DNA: TGTGCCAGCAGTAACAACCGGATATGGACAGGGGAGGACTATGGCTACACCTTC.